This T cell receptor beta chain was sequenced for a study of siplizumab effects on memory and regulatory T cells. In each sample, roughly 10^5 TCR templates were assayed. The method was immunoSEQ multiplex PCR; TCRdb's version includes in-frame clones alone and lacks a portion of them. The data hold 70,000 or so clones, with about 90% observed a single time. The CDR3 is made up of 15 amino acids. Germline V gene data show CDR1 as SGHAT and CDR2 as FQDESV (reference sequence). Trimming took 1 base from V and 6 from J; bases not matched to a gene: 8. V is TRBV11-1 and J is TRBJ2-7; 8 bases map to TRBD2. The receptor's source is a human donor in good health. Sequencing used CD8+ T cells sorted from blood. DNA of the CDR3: TGTGCCAGCAGCTTAGGCACCGGACTAGCCCTCGAGCAGTACTTC. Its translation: CASSLGTGLALEQYF.